This TCR beta chain was documented in a study of cytomegalovirus exposure and HLA in healthy donors. Overall study results and limits: In terms of immune exposure information, only CMV serostatus was available. Later analysis associated a missense DCLRE1C variant with TCR beta V- and J-gene trimming. A later analysis found most CMV-associated TCR beta chains apparently HLA-restricted. According to an earlier analysis, most TCR beta V segments yielded productive rearrangements about 90% or about 30% of the time.

Worth noting for this clone: What it binds is unknown.

A multiplex PCR was run with 60 Vbeta primers and 13 Jbeta primers. The table came from immunoSEQ multiplex PCR; TCRdb's copy has only in-frame clones and leaves some out. In the table there are about 260,000 clones, roughly 86% of which are singletons. This CDR3 contains 15 residues. V shed 6 bases, J shed 9 bases, and the junction held 9 bases outside the gene matches. Per germline, CDR1 SNHLY and CDR2 FYNNEI. The genes are TRBV2 and TRBJ2-1; 12 bases line up with TRBD2. The TCR was taken from a woman aged 40 to 49 in good health and CMV-seropositive. Sequences were obtained from PBMCs. CDR3 nucleotide sequence: TGTGCCAGCAGAGCCGGGACTAGCGGGCAATCTGAGCAGTTCTTC. Translated: CASRAGTSGQSEQFF.